This TCR beta chain originates from a study of cytomegalovirus exposure and HLA in healthy donors. Study results and limitations: There were about 160 TCR beta chains listed as cytomegalovirus-associated. In presence/absence analyses, roughly uniform sequencing depth across donors was assumed. Researchers left out some V segments, among them TRBV6-2 and TRBV6-3, as indistinguishable. Productive rates of about 87% or about 30% were seen for most TCR beta V segments in an earlier analysis.

The PCR was carried out with 60 Vbeta primers and 13 Jbeta primers. This table comes from immunoSEQ multiplex PCR, and its TCRdb copy is limited to in-frame clones, with some not included. The repertoire includes 170,000 or so clones, roughly four fifths of them detected once, and 1.5% to 2% sits in the top ten. Germline CDR1 and CDR2: SGHRS and YFSETQ. The germline V and J ends were trimmed by 2 bases and 3 bases, with 7 bases remaining between them. CDR3 length equals 13 residues. In the case of this clone: Its antigen is not known. Other DNA sequences in this sample translate to the same CDR3.

Material: PBMCs. This receptor was identified in a man aged 50 or older in good health and CMV-seronegative. The V call is TRBV5-1, the J call TRBJ2-3; a weak D match, TRBD2 (6 bases). CDR3 sequence reads: CASSFGGTDTQYF. CDR3 nucleotides: TGCGCCAGCAGCTTCGGAGGGACAGATACGCAGTATTTT.